These 4 T cell receptor beta chains were all obtained from the same sample, sequenced in a study of cytomegalovirus exposure and HLA in healthy donors. Both 60 Vbeta primers and 13 Jbeta primers went into the PCR. Some clones are missing from TCRdb's copy, which holds only in-frame ones; the method was immunoSEQ multiplex PCR. Counted here are 100,000 to 150,000 clones, around 76% occurring once; the ten biggest clones make up roughly 13%. Sequencing was carried out using PBMCs. These receptors all stem from a woman aged 55-69 years in good health and CMV-seropositive.

CDR3 nucleotides: TGTGCCAGTAGTATAGATCTCCTAGCGGGGACAGAGACCCAGTACTTC. Translating gives CASSIDLLAGTETQYF. The genes are TRBV19 and TRBJ2-5; 9 positions match TRBD2. This CDR3 contains 16 residues. The V gene end was trimmed by 0 bases and the J gene end by 4 bases; junction bases not matched to a gene: 6. Germline V gene data show CDR1 as LNHDA and CDR2 as SQIVND (reference sequence).

V gene TRBV4-3 combines with J gene TRBJ2-1; TRBD1 aligns across 10 bases. The CDR3 spans 16 residues. Losses at the gene ends were 3 bases for V and 7 bases for J; bases not matched to a gene: 9. In germline, CDR1 is LGHNA, CDR2 YSLEER. The CDR3 spells CASSHLLDRGRNEQFF. CDR3 nucleotides: TGCGCCAGCAGCCACCTCCTCGACAGGGGGCGGAATGAGCAGTTCTTC.

This clone was counted a few times. This sequence joins TRBV7-2 and TRBJ2-5, with D hard to call. CDR1 is SGHTA, CDR2 FQGNSA, per germline. The germline V and J ends were trimmed by 4 bases and 0 bases, with 6 bases remaining between them. CDR3 length equals 13 residues. The CDR3 loop is CASSSRYQETQYF. CDR3 DNA sequence: TGTGCCAGCAGCTCCCGGTACCAAGAGACCCAGTACTTC.

The chain uses TRBV2 and TRBJ2-2; 7 nucleotides agree with TRBD1. The germline V gene has CDR1 SNHLY and CDR2 FYNNEI. The CDR3 extends over 15 amino acids. V was clipped by 7 bases and J by 3 bases; unmatched bases: 8. CDR3 sequence reads: CASTQQGLDTGELFF. CDR3 coding DNA: TGTGCCAGCACCCAACAGGGGTTAGACACCGGGGAGCTGTTTTTT. The full variable domain, in which reference TRBV2 and TRBJ2-2 provide the parts outside the CDR3, is EPEVTQTPSHQVTQMGQEVILRCVPISNHLYFYWYRQILGQKVEFLVSFYNNEISEKSEIFDDQFSVERPDGSNFTLKIRSTKLEDSAMYFCASTQQGLDTGELFFGEGSRLTVL.